This is a list of T cell receptor beta chains from one sample in a study of shared clonotypes between healthy human individuals. TCRdb's copy holds only in-frame clones and misses some; the assay was immunoSEQ multiplex PCR. The sample holds 2,500,000 or so clones, around 92% seen once. The sequenced sample was naive CD4+ T cells from PBMCs. These receptors were collected from a man aged 18 to 30 in good health. Some clones in this sample may be carry-over from other donors' samples. Each CDR3 is given with its conserved first and last residue.

CDR3aa: CASSARSNQPQHF; v_gene: TRBV9; j_gene: TRBJ1-5
CDR3aa: CAISERDSSTDTQYF; v_gene: TRBV10-3; j_gene: TRBJ2-3
CDR3aa: CASSLSGRAGYEQYF; v_gene: TRBV5-1; j_gene: TRBJ2-7
CDR3aa: CASSPRGTATNEKLFF; v_gene: TRBV5-1; j_gene: TRBJ1-4
CDR3aa: CASGTGGLGEQFF; v_gene: TRBV10-1; j_gene: TRBJ2-1
CDR3aa: CATSRVPIGGGPDTQYF; v_gene: TRBV15; j_gene: TRBJ2-3
CDR3aa: CASSTAGTAKNTEAFF; v_gene: TRBV18; j_gene: TRBJ1-1
CDR3aa: CASSLVQGNTGELFF; v_gene: TRBV7-9; j_gene: TRBJ2-2
CDR3aa: CASSPLGKNTEAFF; v_gene: TRBV6-5; j_gene: TRBJ1-1
CDR3aa: CASSSLRGADTQYF; v_gene: TRBV5-6; j_gene: TRBJ2-3
CDR3aa: CSVGTSGRAPPYEQYF; v_gene: TRBV29-1; j_gene: TRBJ2-7
CDR3aa: CASSPRTGTSYNEQFF; v_gene: TRBV6-6; j_gene: TRBJ2-1
CDR3aa: CASSFRRDGSNQPQHF; v_gene: TRBV5-6; j_gene: TRBJ1-5
CDR3aa: CASSFWGGSSYEQYF; v_gene: TRBV5-1; j_gene: TRBJ2-7
CDR3aa: CASSRDSRKNTGELFF; v_gene: TRBV2; j_gene: TRBJ2-2
CDR3aa: CATSVGPVSGNTIYF; v_gene: TRBV15; j_gene: TRBJ1-3
CDR3aa: CASSRPTGAYNEQFF; v_gene: TRBV5-1; j_gene: TRBJ2-1
CDR3aa: CASSVSGRGYGYTF; v_gene: TRBV19; j_gene: TRBJ1-2
CDR3aa: CASSLRGQGQIGYYGYTF; v_gene: TRBV27; j_gene: TRBJ1-2
CDR3aa: CASSLGTSGSTDEQFF; v_gene: TRBV5-1; j_gene: TRBJ2-1
CDR3aa: CASSSQGARPEAFF; v_gene: TRBV7-2; j_gene: TRBJ1-1
CDR3aa: CASSRQGATGELFF; v_gene: TRBV7-3; j_gene: TRBJ2-2
CDR3aa: CASRTSPGQGLETQYF; v_gene: TRBV27; j_gene: TRBJ2-5
CDR3aa: CASRPTAGGGNEQFF; v_gene: TRBV11-2; j_gene: TRBJ2-1
CDR3aa: CASSLVGTGNEQYF; v_gene: TRBV11-1; j_gene: TRBJ2-7
CDR3aa: CAISAPTLQGYEQYF; v_gene: TRBV10-3; j_gene: TRBJ2-7
CDR3aa: CASSPRIAGLIPGANVLTF; v_gene: TRBV9; j_gene: TRBJ2-6
CDR3aa: CASSARVHRYNEQFF; v_gene: TRBV25-1; j_gene: TRBJ2-1
CDR3aa: CASSLDRQQPQHF; v_gene: TRBV19; j_gene: TRBJ1-5
CDR3aa: CASSVGVGQAYGYTF; v_gene: TRBV9; j_gene: TRBJ1-2
CDR3aa: CASSDSLNQPQHF; v_gene: TRBV2; j_gene: TRBJ1-5
CDR3aa: CASSRSGTGAWDTQYF; v_gene: TRBV28; j_gene: TRBJ2-3
CDR3aa: CSTRRVLTDTQYF; v_gene: TRBV29-1; j_gene: TRBJ2-3
CDR3aa: CASSPSPGGPQGELFF; v_gene: TRBV7-3; j_gene: TRBJ2-2
CDR3aa: CAWSSRGNTEAFF; v_gene: TRBV30; j_gene: TRBJ1-1
CDR3aa: CASSPAGTGTDEQYF; v_gene: TRBV5-1; j_gene: TRBJ2-7
CDR3aa: CASSPGTTGAGGQFF; v_gene: TRBV2; j_gene: TRBJ2-1
CDR3aa: CASSLSWDWEQFF; v_gene: TRBV27; j_gene: TRBJ2-1
CDR3aa: CASSLTPRADGAQYF; v_gene: TRBV7-3; j_gene: TRBJ2-5
CDR3aa: CASSHAVGGPIDTQYF; v_gene: TRBV4-1; j_gene: TRBJ2-3
CDR3aa: CASKSGGRTDTQYF; v_gene: TRBV27; j_gene: TRBJ2-3
CDR3aa: CASSAGQGVGEKLFF; v_gene: TRBV9; j_gene: TRBJ1-4
CDR3aa: CASSPTGAKTISGNTIYF; v_gene: TRBV19; j_gene: TRBJ1-3
CDR3aa: CASSFLAGVDEQFF; v_gene: TRBV28; j_gene: TRBJ2-1
CDR3aa: CASSVTGGANTIYF; v_gene: TRBV5-1; j_gene: TRBJ1-3
CDR3aa: CASTPGTSGSLSRNEQFF; v_gene: TRBV7-9; j_gene: TRBJ2-1
CDR3aa: CASSPGTGASGANVLTF; v_gene: TRBV18; j_gene: TRBJ2-6
CDR3aa: CASSSIPGGYTF; v_gene: TRBV19; j_gene: TRBJ1-2
CDR3aa: CASSLGGGTEETQYF; v_gene: TRBV5-1; j_gene: TRBJ2-5